The rows below give T cell receptor beta chains drawn from one sample of a study of cytomegalovirus exposure and HLA in healthy donors. The assay was immunoSEQ multiplex PCR, and TCRdb's table has in-frame clones only and misses some. The table has about 170,000 clones, about four fifths seen once. The sample taken for sequencing was PBMCs. These receptors were obtained from a man aged 18 to 30 in good health and CMV-seronegative. Both conserved end residues are part of each CDR3. Fields, in order: J gene, V gene, CDR3 protein.

TRBJ1-5 TRBV11-3 CASSLHGNQPQHF
TRBJ1-2 TRBV5-4 CASSSDRFYGYTF
TRBJ2-7 TRBV18 CASSQGTGAAYEQYF
TRBJ1-5 TRBV2 CASSLWADLDEQPQHF
TRBJ1-5 TRBV19 CASSGQSNQPQHF
TRBJ2-7 TRBV6-1 CASSEGGTGIFYEQYF
TRBJ2-7 TRBV6-5 CASRERQGLNGEQYF
TRBJ2-5 TRBV5-6 CASSLWETGRETQYF
TRBJ1-2 TRBV27 CASAQAGANYGYTF
TRBJ1-4 TRBV6-6 CASSITGAPNEKLFF
TRBJ2-7 TRBV19 CASRQTRSSYEQYF
TRBJ2-7 TRBV2 CASLAGGTYEQYF
TRBJ1-4 TRBV5-1 CASSLTGLNEKLFF
TRBJ2-3 TRBV18 CASSPTDRGRSTDTQYF
TRBJ1-5 TRBV10-3 CAISGQNSNQPQHF
TRBJ1-2 TRBV5-1 CASRRDRDLNYGYTF
TRBJ2-3 TRBV15 CATSRGAFRGVRDTQYF
TRBJ1-1 TRBV19 CASSLGAYSEAFF
TRBJ2-7 TRBV28 CASSYVSSGRSFRYEQYF
TRBJ1-5 TRBV7-2 CASSQKFGQGIQPQHF
TRBJ2-3 TRBV2 CARGFGGDTDTQYF
TRBJ1-1 TRBV7-9 CASSRSGPHTQAFF
TRBJ2-3 TRBV30 CAWSVLRRTSGMGTDTQYF
TRBJ2-6 TRBV19 CASSRDTWSSGNVLTF
TRBJ1-5 TRBV28 CASSLRGRSNQPQHF
TRBJ1-1 TRBV28 CASKAGAKNTEAFF
TRBJ2-7 TRBV4-1 CASSQDHPGVINYEQYF
TRBJ2-2 TRBV7-9 CSSSSLIGQPLGELFF
TRBJ2-7 TRBV7-6 CASSTGGGSSYEQYF
TRBJ1-1 TRBV28 CASSPQRENTEAFF
TRBJ2-7 TRBV7-9 CASSLVTGQTYEQYF
TRBJ2-2 TRBV6-5 CASSLGGAGELFF
TRBJ2-7 TRBV9 CASSPVAGGAITYEQYF
. TRBV5-6 CASSSTGAPSYEQYF
TRBJ1-4 TRBV5-1 CASSPEGGAGEKLFF
TRBJ1-5 TRBV5-6 CASSSLGQGRDQPQHF
TRBJ2-3 TRBV27 CASSLVAVGARLSTDTQYF
TRBJ2-1 TRBV6-5 CASSLRNEQFF
TRBJ1-1 TRBV15 CATSSGERNTEAFF
TRBJ1-6 TRBV15 CATSPLEAGSPLHF
TRBJ2-5 TRBV10-3 CAISVQGEETQYF
TRBJ1-2 TRBV5-1 CASSLENYYGYTF
TRBJ2-1 TRBV10-3 CAISESGQHNEQFF
TRBJ2-1 TRBV9 CASSVRGGTYNEQFF
TRBJ2-7 TRBV4-2 CASGHPPSGGFYEQYF
TRBJ1-1 TRBV28 CASKGVWDTEAFF
TRBJ1-5 TRBV7-8 CASSLATGQVNQPQHF
TRBJ1-1 TRBV28 CASSLYRVNTEAFF
TRBJ2-5 TRBV5-1 CASSRGLAGGQQETQYF
TRBJ1-2 TRBV27 CASRRLRDRDGYTF
TRBJ2-7 TRBV27 CASSLSLFYEQYF
TRBJ1-4 TRBV4-2 CASSQNRDANEKLFF
TRBJ1-2 TRBV5-4 CASSSDTLNYGYTF
TRBJ2-3 TRBV29-1 CSVARQGALADTQYF
TRBJ2-7 TRBV5-6 CASSRQGRGVYEQYF